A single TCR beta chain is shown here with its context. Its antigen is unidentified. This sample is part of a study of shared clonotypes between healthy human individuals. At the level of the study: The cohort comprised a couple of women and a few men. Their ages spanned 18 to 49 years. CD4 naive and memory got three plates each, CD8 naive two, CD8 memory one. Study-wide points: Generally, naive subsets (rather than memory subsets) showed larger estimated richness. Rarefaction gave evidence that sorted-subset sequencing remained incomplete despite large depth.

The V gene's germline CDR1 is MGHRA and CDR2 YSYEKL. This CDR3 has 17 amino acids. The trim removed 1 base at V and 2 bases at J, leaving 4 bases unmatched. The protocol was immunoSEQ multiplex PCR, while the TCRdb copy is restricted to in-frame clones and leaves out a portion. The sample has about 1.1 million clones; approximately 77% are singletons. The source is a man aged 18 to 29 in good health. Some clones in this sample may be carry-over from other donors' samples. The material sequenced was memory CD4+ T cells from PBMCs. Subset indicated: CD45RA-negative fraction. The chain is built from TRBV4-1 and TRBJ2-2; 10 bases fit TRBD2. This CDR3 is CASSQGSGRFNTGELFF. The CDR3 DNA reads TGCGCCAGCAGCCAAGGTAGCGGGAGGTTTAACACCGGGGAGCTGTTTTTT.